Below, one TCR beta chain is given with its context. The data were taken from a study of blood T cell repertoires in COVID-19. The CDR3 covers 15 residues. Trimming pared 6 bases from V and 2 bases from J, leaving 11 bases between. Germline values: CDR1 MNHEY, CDR2 SVGAGI. Clones were read by immunoSEQ multiplex PCR, and TCRdb kept only the in-frame ones, dropping some. The data show about 280,000 clones, 85% seen once. The clonotype was recovered from a woman aged 45-59 years who had recovered from COVID-19. The sample comprised PBMCs or T cells enriched from blood (not recorded which). This rearrangement joins TRBV6-5 to TRBJ2-6, with D possibly TRBD1 on 6 matching bases. CDR3 amino acids: CASRGTGTGANVLTF. DNA for the CDR3: TGTGCCAGCAGAGGTACAGGGACTGGGGCCAACGTCCTGACTTTC.